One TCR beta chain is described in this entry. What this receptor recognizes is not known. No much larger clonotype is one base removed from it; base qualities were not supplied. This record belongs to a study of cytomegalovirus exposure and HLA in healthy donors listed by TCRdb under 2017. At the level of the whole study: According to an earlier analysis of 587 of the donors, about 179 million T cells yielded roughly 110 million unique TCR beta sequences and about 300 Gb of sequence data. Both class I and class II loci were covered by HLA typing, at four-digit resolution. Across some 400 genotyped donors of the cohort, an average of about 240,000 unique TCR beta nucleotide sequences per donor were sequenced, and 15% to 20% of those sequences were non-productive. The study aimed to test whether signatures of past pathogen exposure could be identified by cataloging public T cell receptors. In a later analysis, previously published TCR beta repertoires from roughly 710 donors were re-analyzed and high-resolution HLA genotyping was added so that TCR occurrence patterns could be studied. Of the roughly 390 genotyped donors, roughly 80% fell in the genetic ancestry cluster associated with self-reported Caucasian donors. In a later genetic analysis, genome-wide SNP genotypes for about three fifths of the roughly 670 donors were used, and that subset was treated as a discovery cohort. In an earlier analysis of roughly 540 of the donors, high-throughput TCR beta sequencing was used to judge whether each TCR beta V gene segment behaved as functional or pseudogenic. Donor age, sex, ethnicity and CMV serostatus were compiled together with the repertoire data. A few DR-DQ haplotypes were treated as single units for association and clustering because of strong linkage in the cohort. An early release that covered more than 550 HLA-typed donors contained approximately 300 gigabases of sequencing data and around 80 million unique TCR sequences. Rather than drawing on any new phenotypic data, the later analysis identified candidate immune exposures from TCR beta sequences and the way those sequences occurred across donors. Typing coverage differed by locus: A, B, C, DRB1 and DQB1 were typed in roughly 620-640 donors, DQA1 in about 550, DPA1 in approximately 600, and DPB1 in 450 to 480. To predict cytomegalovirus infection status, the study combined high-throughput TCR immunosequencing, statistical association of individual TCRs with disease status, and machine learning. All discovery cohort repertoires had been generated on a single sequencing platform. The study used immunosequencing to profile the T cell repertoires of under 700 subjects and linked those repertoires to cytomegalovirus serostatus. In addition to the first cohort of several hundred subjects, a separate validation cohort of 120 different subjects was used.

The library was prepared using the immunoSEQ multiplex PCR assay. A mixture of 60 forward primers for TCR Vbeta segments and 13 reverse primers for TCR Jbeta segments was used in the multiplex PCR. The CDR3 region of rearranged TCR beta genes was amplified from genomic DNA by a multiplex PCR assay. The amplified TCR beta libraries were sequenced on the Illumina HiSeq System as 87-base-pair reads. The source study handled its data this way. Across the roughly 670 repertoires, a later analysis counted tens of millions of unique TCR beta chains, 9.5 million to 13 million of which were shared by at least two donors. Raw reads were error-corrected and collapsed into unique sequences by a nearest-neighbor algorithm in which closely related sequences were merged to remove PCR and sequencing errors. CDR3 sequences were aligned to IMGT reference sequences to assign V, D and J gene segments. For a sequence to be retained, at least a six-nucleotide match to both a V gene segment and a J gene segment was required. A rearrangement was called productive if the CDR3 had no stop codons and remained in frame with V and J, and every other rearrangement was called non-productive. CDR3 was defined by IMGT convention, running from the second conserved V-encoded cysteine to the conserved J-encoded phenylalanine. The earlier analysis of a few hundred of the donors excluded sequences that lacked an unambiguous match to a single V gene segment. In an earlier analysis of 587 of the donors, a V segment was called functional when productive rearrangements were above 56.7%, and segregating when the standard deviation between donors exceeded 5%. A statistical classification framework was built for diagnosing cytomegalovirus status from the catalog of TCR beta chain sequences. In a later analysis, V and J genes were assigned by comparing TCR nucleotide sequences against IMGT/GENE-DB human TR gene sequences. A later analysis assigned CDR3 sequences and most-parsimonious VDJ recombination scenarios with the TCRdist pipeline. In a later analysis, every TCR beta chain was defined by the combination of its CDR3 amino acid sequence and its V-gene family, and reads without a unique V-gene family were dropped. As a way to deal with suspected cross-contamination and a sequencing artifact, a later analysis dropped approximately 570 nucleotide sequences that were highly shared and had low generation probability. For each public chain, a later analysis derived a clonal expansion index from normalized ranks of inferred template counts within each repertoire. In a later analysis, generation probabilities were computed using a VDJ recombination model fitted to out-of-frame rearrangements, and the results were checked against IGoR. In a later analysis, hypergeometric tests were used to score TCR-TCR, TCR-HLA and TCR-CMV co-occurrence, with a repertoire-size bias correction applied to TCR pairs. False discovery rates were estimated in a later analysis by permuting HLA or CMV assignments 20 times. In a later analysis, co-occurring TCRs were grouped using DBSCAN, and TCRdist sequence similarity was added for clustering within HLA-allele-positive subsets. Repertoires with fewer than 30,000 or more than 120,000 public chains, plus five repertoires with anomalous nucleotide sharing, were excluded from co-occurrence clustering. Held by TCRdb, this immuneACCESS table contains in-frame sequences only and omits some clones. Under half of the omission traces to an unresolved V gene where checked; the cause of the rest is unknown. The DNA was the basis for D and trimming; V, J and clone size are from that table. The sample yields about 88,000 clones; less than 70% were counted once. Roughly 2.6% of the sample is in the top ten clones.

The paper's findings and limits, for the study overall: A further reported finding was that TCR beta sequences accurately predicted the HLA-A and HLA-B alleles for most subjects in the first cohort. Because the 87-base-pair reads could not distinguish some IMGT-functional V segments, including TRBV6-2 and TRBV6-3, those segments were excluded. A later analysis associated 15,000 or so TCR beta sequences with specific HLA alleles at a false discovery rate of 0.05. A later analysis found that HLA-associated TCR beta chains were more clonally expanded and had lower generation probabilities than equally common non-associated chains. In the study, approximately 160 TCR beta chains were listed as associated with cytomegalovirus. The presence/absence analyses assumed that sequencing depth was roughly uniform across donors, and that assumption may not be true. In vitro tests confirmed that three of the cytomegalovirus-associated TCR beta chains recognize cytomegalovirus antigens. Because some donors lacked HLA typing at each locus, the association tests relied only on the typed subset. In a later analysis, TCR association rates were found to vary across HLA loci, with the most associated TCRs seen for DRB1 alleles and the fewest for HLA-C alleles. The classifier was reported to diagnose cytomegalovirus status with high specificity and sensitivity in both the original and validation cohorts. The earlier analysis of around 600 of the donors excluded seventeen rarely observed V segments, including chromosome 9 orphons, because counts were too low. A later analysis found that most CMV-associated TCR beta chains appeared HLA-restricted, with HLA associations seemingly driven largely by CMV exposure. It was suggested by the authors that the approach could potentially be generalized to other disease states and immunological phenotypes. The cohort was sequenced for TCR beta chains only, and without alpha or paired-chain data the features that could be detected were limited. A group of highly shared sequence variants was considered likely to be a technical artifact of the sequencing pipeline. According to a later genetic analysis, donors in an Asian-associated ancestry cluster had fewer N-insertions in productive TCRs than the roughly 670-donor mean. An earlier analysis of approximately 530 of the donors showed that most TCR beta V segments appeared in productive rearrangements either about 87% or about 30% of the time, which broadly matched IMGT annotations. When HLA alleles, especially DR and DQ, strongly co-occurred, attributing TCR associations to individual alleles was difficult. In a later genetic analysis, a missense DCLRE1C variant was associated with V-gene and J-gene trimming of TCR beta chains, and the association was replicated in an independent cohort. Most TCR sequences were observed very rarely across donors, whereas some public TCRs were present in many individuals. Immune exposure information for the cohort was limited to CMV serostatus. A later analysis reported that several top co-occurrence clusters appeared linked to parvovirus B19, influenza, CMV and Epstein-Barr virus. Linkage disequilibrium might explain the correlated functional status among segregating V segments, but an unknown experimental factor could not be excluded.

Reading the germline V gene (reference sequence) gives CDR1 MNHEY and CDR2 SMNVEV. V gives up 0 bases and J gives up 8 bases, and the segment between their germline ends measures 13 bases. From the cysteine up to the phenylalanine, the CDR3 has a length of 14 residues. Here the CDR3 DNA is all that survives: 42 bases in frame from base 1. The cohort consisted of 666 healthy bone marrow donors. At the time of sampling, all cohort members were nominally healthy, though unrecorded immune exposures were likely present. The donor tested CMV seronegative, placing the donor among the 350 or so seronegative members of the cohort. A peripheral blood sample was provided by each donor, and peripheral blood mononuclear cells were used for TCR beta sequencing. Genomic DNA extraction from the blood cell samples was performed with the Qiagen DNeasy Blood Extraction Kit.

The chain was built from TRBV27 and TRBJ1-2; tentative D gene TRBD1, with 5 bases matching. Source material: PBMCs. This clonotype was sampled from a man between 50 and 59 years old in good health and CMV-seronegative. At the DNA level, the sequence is TGTGCCAGCAGTTTATCCGGGACTTCAACGGGCTACACCTTC. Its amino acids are CASSLSGTSTGYTF.